This TCR beta chain stems from a study of shared clonotypes between healthy human individuals. Study background: Aged 18 to 49, the donors were a couple of women and a few men.

The V segment lost 5 bases and the J segment 3 bases; nucleotides outside the gene matches: 3. This CDR3 is 13 amino acids long. Germline V gene sequence: CDR1 MNHEY, CDR2 SMNVEV (reference sequence). In replicate PCRs of sorted subsets, roughly 210 ng DNA, tens of thousands of T cell genomes, was used. Clones were sequenced by immunoSEQ multiplex PCR, and TCRdb holds only the in-frame ones, with some missing. The data show about 2.2 million clones, more than 85% seen once. Terminally differentiated effector memory CD45RA+ cells were excluded by CCR7 positive selection of CD45RO-negative cells. Findings of the study overall: Clonotypes which were not shared had lower generation probabilities than clonotypes that all four donors shared. Sampling covered blood only; tissue repertoires likely differ.

In regard to this clone: Its antigen is still unknown.

Material for sequencing was naive CD8+ T cells from PBMCs. The clonotype comes from a man younger than 35 in good health. Some clones in this sample may be carry-over from other donors' samples. The genes are TRBV27 and TRBJ2-7; 8 nucleotides line up with TRBD1. The CDR3: CASSQGALYEQYF. The DNA of the CDR3 is TGTGCCAGCAGTCAGGGGGCCCTCTACGAGCAGTACTTC.